This passage covers 8 T cell receptor beta chains from one sample sequenced in a study of blood T cells in healthy people across ages. A sample-barcoded 5' primer and a J-beta primer mix were used in a second PCR of about 7 to 12 cycles. TCRdb called the 5' RACE reads again in MiXCR, with one record for every CDR3 protein. The data show about 1.4 million distinct CDR3 sequences, with around 59% seen just once and about 6.7% held by the top ten. Sequencing input: blood. The receptors were sampled from a man between 18 and 29 years old in good health.

This clonotype was observed a handful of times. The gene calls are TRBV7-9 and TRBJ1-2; D is undetermined. Germline V lookup: CDR1 SEHNR, CDR2 FQNEAQ (reference sequence). V lost 1 base to trimming and J lost 7 bases, with 7 bases between them. This CDR3 comprises 12 residues. The CDR3 nucleotides are TGTGCCAGCAGCTTAGGGGAAGCTGGCTACACCTTC. This encodes CASSLGEAGYTF.

This clonotype was observed a single time. This chain links TRBV7-9 with TRBJ1-5; tentative D call: TRBD1 (6 bases). The CDR3 extends over 14 amino acids. The V gene's germline CDR1 is SEHNR and CDR2 FQNEAQ (reference sequence). V was clipped by 3 bases and J by 6 bases, with 12 bases between them. CDR3 DNA: TGTGCCAGCAGCTTCGGACAGAGGGGTCAGCCCCAGCATTTT. It is translated as CASSFGQRGQPQHF. Combining the CDR3 with reference TRBV7-9 and TRBJ1-5 gives the whole variable domain DTGVSQNPRHKITKRGQNVTFRCDPISEHNRLYWYRQTLGQGPEFLTYFQNEAQLEKSRLLSDRFSAERPKGSFSTLEIQRTEQGDSAMYLCASSFGQRGQPQHFGDGTRLSIL.

V usage is TRBV4-3 and J usage is TRBJ1-2; the match to TRBD1 covers 9 bases. After removal of 3 bases from V and 6 bases from J, the junction contained 5 bases not matched to a gene. CDR3 length: 14 residues. CDR1 and CDR2 (germline): LGHNA, YSLEER. The CDR3 DNA is TGCGCCAGCAGCCAGGACAGGGGAGCGCATGGCTACACCTTC. As protein: CASSQDRGAHGYTF.

V gene TRBV5-1 combines with J gene TRBJ1-6; TRBD1 matches 8 bases. V gave up 4 bases and J gave up 12 bases; unmatched junction bases: 9. This CDR3 comprises 14 residues. The germline V gene has CDR1 SGHRS and CDR2 YFSETQ. CDR3 DNA: TGCGCCAGCAGCGCCCGGACAGGGCGTGGACCCCTCCACTTT. Encoded protein: CASSARTGRGPLHF.

The chain couples TRBV5-1 to TRBJ2-5; 7 nucleotides agree with TRBD1. Germline-derived CDR1 and CDR2 are SGHRS and YFSETQ. J lost 5 bases, V lost 4 bases, and 8 bases had no gene match. CDR3 length: 14 residues. The DNA of the CDR3 is TGCGCCAGCAGCCTTAGCACAGGGGACGAGACCCAGTACTTC. As protein: CASSLSTGDETQYF.

This chain's CDR3 is CASSQGSRLANYGYTF. DNA of the CDR3: TGTGCCAGCAGCCAAGGCAGCCGGCTAGCTAACTATGGCTACACCTTC. The rearrangement joins TRBV4-2 to TRBJ1-2, with D unresolved. The CDR3 runs to 16 residues. V was trimmed by 1 base and J by 0 bases, leaving 12 bases between them. Germline V gene lookup returns CDR1 LGHNA and CDR2 YNFKEQ.

In its sample, this clonotype was seen a few times. The V gene is TRBV4-1, the J gene TRBJ1-2; D is possibly TRBD1 (6 bases). Between the trimmed V and J ends, which lost 0 bases and 4 bases, there was a span of 15 bases. CDR1 and CDR2 from the germline V gene are MGHRA and YSYEKL. This CDR3 is built from 16 residues. The CDR3 sequence: CASSQEPPTGLYGYTF. The DNA for the CDR3 is TGCGCCAGCAGCCAAGAGCCCCCGACAGGACTCTATGGCTACACCTTC.

V gene TRBV25-1 combines with J gene TRBJ1-2; weak D call: TRBD1 (5 bases). Looked up from germline, CDR1 is MGHDK and CDR2 is SYGVNS. With 6 bases removed from V and 8 bases from J, the gap between germline ends came to 16 bases. The CDR3 is 13 residues long. CDR3 residues: CASSLRVKEGYTF. In DNA, the CDR3 is TGTGCCAGCAGCCTCAGGGTGAAGGAAGGCTACACCTTC.